This TCR beta chain originates from a study of CD8 T cells in Susac syndrome. The CDR3 contains 14 residues. Germline V gene data show CDR1 as SNHLY and CDR2 as FYNNEI. V lost 7 bases and J lost 6, with 17 bases in between. It was with random hexamers that roughly 0.45 to 1 ug RNA was reverse transcribed. MiXCR was run by TCRdb on the immunoSEQ multiplex PCR reads, yielding one entry per CDR3 protein. Seen here are more than 150,000 distinct CDR3 sequences, just under 95% observed once, and the top ten hold about 0.19%. The authors carried out high-throughput sequencing of TCR beta. They applied it to CD8+ and CD4+ T cells obtained from blood.

V usage is TRBV2 and J usage is TRBJ2-3; D may be TRBD1 (6 bases). This clonotype originated in a human donor with multiple sclerosis. The sequenced sample was CD8+ T cells from PBMCs. For the CDR3, the DNA is TGTGCCAGCATTCGACGAGGACAGACGGATACGCAGTATTTT. This codes for CASIRRGQTDTQYF.